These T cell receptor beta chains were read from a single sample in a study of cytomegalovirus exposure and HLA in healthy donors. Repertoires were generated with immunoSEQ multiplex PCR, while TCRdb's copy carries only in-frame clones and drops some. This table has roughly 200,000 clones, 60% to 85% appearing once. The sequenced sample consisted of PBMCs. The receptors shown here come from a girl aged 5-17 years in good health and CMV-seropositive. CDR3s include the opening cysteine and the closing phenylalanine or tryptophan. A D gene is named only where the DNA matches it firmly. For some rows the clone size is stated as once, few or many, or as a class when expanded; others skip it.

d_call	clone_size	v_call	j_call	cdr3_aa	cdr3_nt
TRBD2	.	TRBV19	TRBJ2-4	CASSIGGGSEILAKNIQYF	TGTGCCAGTAGTATAGGAGGCGGGAGTGAGATACTAGCCAAAAACATTCAGTACTTC
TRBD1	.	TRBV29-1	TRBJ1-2	CSVEEGDRAVGYTF	TGCAGCGTTGAAGAGGGGGACAGGGCGGTTGGCTACACCTTC
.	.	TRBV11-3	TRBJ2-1	CASSFGTYNEQFF	TGTGCCAGCAGCTTCGGGACCTACAATGAGCAGTTCTTC
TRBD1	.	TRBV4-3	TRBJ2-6	CASSQERAGGASGANVLTF	TGCGCCAGCAGCCAAGAAAGGGCAGGGGGCGCGTCTGGGGCCAACGTCCTGACTTTC
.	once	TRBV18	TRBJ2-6	CASSPAGANVLTF	TGTGCCAGCTCACCGGCCGGGGCCAACGTCCTGACTTTC
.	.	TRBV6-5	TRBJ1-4	CASRPRPGGGEKLFF	TGTGCCAGCAGACCCCGACCGGGGGGCGGTGAAAAACTGTTTTTT
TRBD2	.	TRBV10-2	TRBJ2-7	CASRGASGHEQYF	TGCGCCAGCAGAGGGGCTAGCGGCCACGAGCAGTACTTC
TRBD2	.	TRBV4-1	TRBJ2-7	CASSQAPPSGDYEQYF	TGCGCCAGCAGCCAAGCCCCCCCCAGCGGGGATTACGAGCAGTACTTC
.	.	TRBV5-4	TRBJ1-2	CAGRQSTF	TGTGCCGGAAGACAGTCGACCTTC
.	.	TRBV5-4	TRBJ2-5	CASSLGAEETQYF	TGTGCCAGCAGCTTGGGGGCAGAAGAGACCCAGTACTTC
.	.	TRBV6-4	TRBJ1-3	CASTYGSPGNTIYF	TGTGCCAGCACCTACGGTAGTCCTGGAAACACCATATATTTT
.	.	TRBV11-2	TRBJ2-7	CASSLFPAERVGEQYF	TGTGCCAGCAGCTTATTCCCGGCTGAGCGGGTTGGCGAGCAGTACTTC
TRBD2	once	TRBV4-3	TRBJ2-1	CASSYRVGAGGEYNEQFF	TGCGCCAGCAGCTACCGGGTTGGAGCGGGGGGTGAGTACAATGAGCAGTTCTTC
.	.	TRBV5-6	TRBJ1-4	CASSLREVREKLFF	TGTGCCAGCAGTTTGCGGGAGGTTCGAGAAAAACTGTTTTTT
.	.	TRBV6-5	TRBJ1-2	CASSYSNWGGYYGYTF	TGTGCCAGCAGTTACTCGAATTGGGGAGGTTACTATGGCTACACCTTC
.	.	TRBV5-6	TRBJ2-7	CASSLSAARWYF	TGTGCCAGCAGCTTGTCCGCGGCCCGGTGGTACTTC
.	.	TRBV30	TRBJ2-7	CAWSVNSHEQYF	TGTGCCTGGAGTGTAAACTCCCACGAGCAGTACTTC
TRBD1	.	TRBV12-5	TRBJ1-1	CASGLLPTQGTEAFF	TGTGCTAGTGGTTTGCTCCCGACACAGGGGACTGAAGCTTTCTTT
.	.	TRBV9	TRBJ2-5	CASSGQNQETQYF	TGTGCCAGCAGCGGACAGAACCAAGAGACCCAGTACTTC
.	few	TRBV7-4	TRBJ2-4	CASSSCRGPKNIQYF	TGTGCCAGCAGCTCGTGCCGGGGTCCCAAAAACATTCAGTACTTC
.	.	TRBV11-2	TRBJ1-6	CASSSTGDSPLHF	TGTGCCAGCAGCTCGACAGGCGATTCACCCCTCCACTTT
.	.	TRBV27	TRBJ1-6	CASRKDSNNSPLHF	TGTGCCAGCAGGAAGGACAGCAATAATTCACCCCTCCACTTT
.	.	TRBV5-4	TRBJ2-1	CASSLDRGGPYNEQFF	TGTGCCAGCAGCTTGGATCGAGGGGGACCCTACAATGAGCAGTTCTTC
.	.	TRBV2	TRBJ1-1	CASGEGGNTEAFF	TGTGCCAGTGGGGAGGGGGGGAACACTGAAGCTTTCTTT
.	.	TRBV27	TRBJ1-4	CASSLVGAATNEKLFF	TGTGCCAGCAGTTTGGTAGGGGCCGCAACTAATGAAAAACTGTTTTTT
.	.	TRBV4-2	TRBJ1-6	CASSSKKVGASYNSPLHF	TGTGCCAGCAGCTCCAAGAAAGTAGGGGCATCCTATAATTCACCCCTCCACTTT
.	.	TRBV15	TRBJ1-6	CATSRDLNAGGNSPLHF	TGTGCCACCAGCAGAGATCTAAATGCAGGTGGAAATTCACCCCTCCACTTT
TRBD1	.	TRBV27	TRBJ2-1	CASSGTGTGEYEQFF	TGTGCCAGCAGTGGGACCGGGACAGGGGAATATGAGCAGTTCTTC
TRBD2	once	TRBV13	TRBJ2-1	CASSLVAGGYNEQFF	TGTGCCAGCAGCTTAGTCGCGGGGGGGTACAATGAGCAGTTCTTC
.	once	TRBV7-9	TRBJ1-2	CASSLVWRERANYGYTF	TGTGCCAGCAGCTTAGTATGGAGGGAGCGAGCTAACTATGGCTACACCTTC
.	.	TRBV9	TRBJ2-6	CASSPRDTSGANVLTF	TGTGCCAGCAGCCCACGGGACACCTCTGGGGCCAACGTCCTGACTTTC
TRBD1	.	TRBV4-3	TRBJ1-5	CASSPSTGEGNQPQHF	TGCGCCAGCAGCCCATCTACAGGGGAAGGCAATCAGCCCCAGCATTTT
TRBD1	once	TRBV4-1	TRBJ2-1	CASSQGTDRGTYNEQFF	TGCGCCAGCAGCCAAGGTACGGACAGGGGGACCTACAATGAGCAGTTCTTC
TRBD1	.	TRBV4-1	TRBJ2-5	CASSQPTGEETQYF	TGCGCCAGCAGCCAACCGACAGGGGAGGAGACCCAGTACTTC
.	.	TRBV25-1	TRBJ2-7	CASSVGVSSYEQYF	TGTGCCAGCAGTGTAGGGGTGAGCTCCTACGAGCAGTACTTC
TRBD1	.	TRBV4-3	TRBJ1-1	CASSQDSIQGARTEAFF	TGCGCCAGCAGCCAAGACTCAATACAGGGGGCGAGGACTGAAGCTTTCTTT
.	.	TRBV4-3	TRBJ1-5	CASSENDRGNQPQHF	TGCGCCAGCAGCGAGAATGACAGAGGCAATCAGCCCCAGCATTTT
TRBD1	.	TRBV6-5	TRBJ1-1	CASTEQGVGGTEAFF	TGTGCCAGCACCGAACAGGGGGTGGGCGGCACTGAAGCTTTCTTT
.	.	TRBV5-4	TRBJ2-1	CASIPGEQSSYNEQFF	TGTGCCAGCATCCCGGGGGAACAGAGCTCCTACAATGAGCAGTTCTTC
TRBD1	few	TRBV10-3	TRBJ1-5	CAISDSGGSNQPQHF	TGTGCCATCAGTGACTCAGGGGGCAGCAATCAGCCCCAGCATTTT
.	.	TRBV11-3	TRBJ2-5	CASSLVFGETETQYF	TGTGCCAGCAGCTTAGTCTTTGGGGAGACGGAGACCCAGTACTTC